Included here is one T cell receptor beta chain sequence, with context. Its antigen is unidentified. This record belongs to a study of T cells in Graves' hyperthyroidism and ophthalmopathy. Findings of the study overall: Researchers found most expanded thyroid clonotypes above 0.001 in blood as well. In the analysis, a 13 V-J model separated ophthalmopathy from stable hyperthyroidism.

A patient was excluded if there was uncontrolled infection, other autoimmune disease, pregnancy or lactation. Diagnostic assessment was based on clinical symptoms, serum thyroxine and TRAb, thyroid ultrasound and orbital computed tomography. CDR1 is SGHVS, CDR2 FQNEAQ, per germline. The CDR3 consists of 15 residues. V lost 0 bases and J lost 8; bases outside the gene matches: 6. Amplification targeted TCR beta CDR3 regions from RNA transcripts. First-round RT-PCR of the TCR CDR3 relied on the HTBI primer set. TCRdb processed the multiplex PCR reads anew with MiXCR; each CDR3 protein has one entry. The sample shows 650,000 to 800,000 distinct CDR3 sequences, about 45% of them seen only once.

The sequence was collected from an adult man with Graves' disease, either hyperthyroidism or ophthalmopathy (not recorded which). The genes are TRBV7-8 and TRBJ1-4; 7 bases are a match to TRBD1. The sample was peripheral blood or thyroid tissue (not recorded which). CDR3 amino acids: CASSLAQGREEKLFF. The CDR3 region has the DNA TGTGCCAGCAGCTTAGCACAGGGGCGAGAAGAAAAACTGTTTTTT. The full variable domain, with the rest looked up from reference TRBV7-8 and TRBJ1-4, is GAGVSQSPRYKVAKRGQDVALRCDPISGHVSLFWYQQALGQGPEFLTYFQNEAQLDKSGLPSDRFFAERPEGSVSTLKIQRTQQEDSAVYLCASSLAQGREEKLFFGSGTQLSVL.